The 3 T cell receptor beta chains below all came from one sample that was sequenced in a study of shared clonotypes between healthy human individuals. Repertoires were generated with immunoSEQ multiplex PCR, while TCRdb's copy carries only in-frame clones and drops some. Of about 490,000 clones listed, approximately 80% were seen once; the top ten hold 10% to 15%. Sequenced sample: PBMCs. Every receptor here comes from a woman between 40 and 55 years old in good health. Some clones in this sample may be carry-over from other donors' samples.

The rearrangement joins TRBV6-6 to TRBJ1-2; TRBD1 might be the D (6 bases). The CDR3 has 15 amino acids. The germline gives CDR1 MNHNY, CDR2 SVGAGI (reference sequence). The V gene lost 7 bases and the J gene lost 0 bases, with 15 bases spanning the gap. Here the CDR3 DNA reads TGTGCCAGCACCTACCGGGGGGGCCCTAACTATGGCTACACCTTC. This gives the protein CASTYRGGPNYGYTF.

The chain combines TRBV28 with TRBJ2-7, with a weak D call TRBD1 (6 bases). The CDR3 loop spans 15 amino acids. V lost 5 bases and J 9 bases, leaving 23 bases between the germline ends. The germline CDR1 and CDR2 sequences are MDHEN and SYDVKM. The CDR3 region is CASSVGHPRGPGQYF. The CDR3 DNA reads TGTGCCAGCAGTGTGGGACACCCTCGGGGACCCGGGCAGTACTTC.

The chain couples TRBV27 to TRBJ1-2; 9 bases align to TRBD1. Germline V gene data show CDR1 as MNHEY and CDR2 as SMNVEV (reference sequence). Trimming took 2 bases from V and 4 from J; bases not matched to a gene: 14. The CDR3 is made up of 18 amino acids. CDR3 DNA sequence: TGTGCCAGCAGTTTAAAATATCTAGGGGACAGGGACCCCTATGGCTACACCTTC. Residues: CASSLKYLGDRDPYGYTF.